The present T cell receptor beta chain was sequenced within a study of response to subunit inactivated influenza vaccine (dated by TCRdb to between 2017 and 2018). Some background on the complete study: The study used deep quantitative T cell receptor repertoire profiling to track responses to a trivalent subunit inactivated influenza vaccine. Overall study outcomes, separate from this receptor: The authors suggested that each seasonal influenza vaccination may recruit only a limited number of new T cells.

Receptor amplification or capture employed RT-PCR. Sequencing instrument: Illumina HiSeq 2500. TCRdb handled the public reads itself, with Q25 trimming in fastp and clone calling in MiXCR, and kept productive beta chains. One record per CDR3 amino acid sequence lists the most common genes and DNA. In all, the sample holds roughly 710,000 distinct CDR3 sequences, and around 15% of those were seen once. 6% to 9.5% of the sample comes from the top ten. The CDR3 has 14 amino acids, counting the end cysteine and phenylalanine. Only the CDR3 region is kept as DNA, spanning 42 bases read in frame from base 1. The germline V gene encodes CDR1 LGHDT and CDR2 YNNKEL (reference sequence). Trimming accounts for 5 bases at V and 4 bases at J, while the number of junction bases matched to no gene is 7. Turning to this clonotype: Its antigen remains undetermined. No clone much larger than this one lies a single base away; base qualities are absent.

Sequences were derived from PBMCs from blood, sampled around 14 days before vaccination. The clonotype comes from a man aged 45 to 65 who received an inactivated influenza vaccine. Donor details come from another sample of the same person, matched by shared clones. The rearranged chain carries TRBV3-1 and TRBJ2-7; 8 central bases correspond to TRBD2. The nucleotides are TGTGCCAGCAGCGGCAGCGGGAGAGGGTACGAGCAGTACTTC. Its amino acids are CASSGSGRGYEQYF.